The T cell receptor (beta chain) described here comes from a study of cytomegalovirus exposure and HLA in healthy donors. Findings of the study overall: Immune exposure was documented only through CMV serostatus. There were some public TCRs occurring in many donors, but most TCR sequences were rare. There were reportedly fewer N-insertions in an Asian-associated ancestry cluster than the approximately 630-donor mean, in a later analysis. A missense variant in DCLRE1C was later tied to TCR beta V- and J-gene trimming.

Regarding this clone: The antigen remains undetermined.

Primers for the PCR totalled 60 Vbeta and 13 Jbeta. Clones were sequenced by immunoSEQ multiplex PCR, and TCRdb holds only the in-frame ones, with some missing. This sample has 250,000 or so clones; 80% to 85% occur once, and the top ten carry 8%. The CDR3 totals 15 residues. In germline, CDR1 is SGDLS, CDR2 YYNGEE. Unmatched junction bases numbered 8, after V lost 3 bases and J lost 8 bases. The sample consisted of PBMCs. The rearrangement joins TRBV9 to TRBJ2-1; 10 bases are a match to TRBD1. The sequence derives from a woman in her fifties or sixties in good health and CMV-seropositive. DNA for the CDR3: TGTGCCAGCAGCGGAAGGGGACAGGGGTTCGATGAGCAGTTCTTC. As protein: CASSGRGQGFDEQFF. Full variable domain (remainder filled in from reference TRBV9 and TRBJ2-1): DSGVTQTPKHLITATGQRVTLRCSPRSGDLSVYWYQQSLDQGLQFLIQYYNGEERAKGNILERFSAQQFPDLHSELNLSSLELGDSALYFCASSGRGQGFDEQFFGPGTRLTVL.